Presented here are 25 T cell receptor beta chains from one specimen sequenced in a study of shared clonotypes between healthy human individuals. Using immunoSEQ multiplex PCR, the repertoire was profiled, and TCRdb retains in-frame clones only, with some absent. The table shows around 1.9 million clones, with 85% to 95% occurring only once. CD45RO-negative, CCR7-positively selected cells formed the naive CD8 fraction, excluding terminally differentiated effector memory CD45RA+ cells. The sequenced material came from naive CD8+ T cells from PBMCs. The receptors derive from a man younger than 35 in good health. Some clones in this sample may be carry-over from other donors' samples.

The genes are TRBV6-5 and TRBJ2-1, with 10 bases matching TRBD2. V lost 6 bases to trimming and J lost 10 bases; unmatched junction nucleotides: 12. The CDR3 totals 15 residues. Germline CDR1 is MNHEY and CDR2 is SVGAGI. The CDR3 is CASSPGLAAIGEQFF. For the CDR3, the DNA is TGTGCCAGCAGCCCCGGACTAGCGGCTATTGGAGAGCAGTTCTTC.

This clone turned up a few times. The chain carries TRBV4-2 and TRBJ1-1; no clear D. The ends were cut back, 1 base at V and 1 base at J, with 7 bases in the middle. The CDR3 is 14 residues long. From germline, CDR1 is LGHNA and CDR2 YNFKEQ. CDR3 residues: CASSQGGENTEAFF. CDR3 sequence (DNA): TGTGCCAGCAGCCAAGGGGGTGAGAACACTGAAGCTTTCTTT.

The chain combines TRBV15 with TRBJ1-5; 9 bases are shared with TRBD1. The CDR3 extends over 18 amino acids. In germline, CDR1 is LNHNV, CDR2 YYDKDF (reference sequence). Trimming removed 5 bases from V and 1 base from J; junction bases left unmatched: 12. The CDR3 bases are TGTGCCACCAGCCTCAGACCCACAGGGGGCCGGAGCAATCAGCCCCAGCATTTT. Its protein product is CATSLRPTGGRSNQPQHF.

This clone was detected only once. At one end, the junction sequence differs from germline, possibly due to a read error. For the CDR3, the DNA is TGTGCCAGCAGGGACGGGACTCCCGAGTTT. It yields the protein CASRDGTPEF. The J gene is TRBJ2-3, the V gene TRBV11-2, with TRBD2 as a possible D gene (6 bases). CDR3 length: 10 amino acids. CDR1 and CDR2 from the germline V gene are SGHAT and FQNNGV.

The chain has TRBV18 and TRBJ2-6; 10 positions match TRBD2. The CDR3 sequence is 23 residues long. The germline V gene has CDR1 KGHSH and CDR2 LQKENI. Trimming took 0 bases from V and 0 from J; bases not matched to a gene: 17. The CDR3 DNA is TGTGCCAGCTCACCACCGAGTGGACTAGCGGAAACATACACATTCTCTGGGGCCAACGTCCTGACTTTC. Translating gives CASSPPSGLAETYTFSGANVLTF.

This chain connects TRBV29-1 to TRBJ2-7, with D perhaps matching TRBD2 (5 bases). This CDR3 has 13 residues. V lost 3 bases to trimming and J lost 1 base, with 10 bases between them. Germline CDR1 reads SQVTM; CDR2 reads ANQGSEA. The CDR3 loop is CSVELEASYEQYF. DNA of the CDR3: TGCAGCGTTGAGTTGGAGGCGTCCTACGAGCAGTACTTC.

The genes are TRBV4-1 and TRBJ1-1, with D unclear. The CDR3 runs to 15 residues. Germline V CDR1 and CDR2: MGHRA, YSYEKL. Trimming left V 1 base short and J 5 bases short, with 14 bases between. CDR3 amino acids: CASSQVKLSRTEAFF. CDR3 in DNA: TGCGCCAGCAGCCAAGTTAAGCTCTCTAGGACTGAAGCTTTCTTT.

This chain uses TRBV7-9 with TRBJ1-1; possibly TRBD1 for D (6 bases). V dropped 7 bases and J dropped 4 bases, with 10 bases sitting between them. The CDR3 has 12 amino acids. CDR1 and CDR2 from the germline V gene are SEHNR and FQNEAQ (reference sequence). The CDR3 region has the DNA TGTGCCAGCACCCGAGGGGGCACTGAAGCTTTCTTT. It codes for CASTRGGTEAFF.

The chain employs TRBV5-4 and TRBJ1-2; 7 nucleotides match TRBD1. The CDR3 consists of 14 residues. CDR1 SGHNT and CDR2 YYREEE come from the germline V gene (reference sequence). With V trimmed by 2 bases and J by 4 bases, 5 bases remained unmatched. CDR3 bases: TGTGCCAGCAGCTTCGACAGGGTACCCTATGGCTACACCTTC. It specifies CASSFDRVPYGYTF.

The genes are TRBV27 and TRBJ2-7; D call uncertain. Germline loops: CDR1 MNHEY, CDR2 SMNVEV (reference sequence). The CDR3 is 16 residues long. Trimming took off 6 bases at V and 0 bases at J, with 18 bases between the two ends. The CDR3 is CASSPSLPLSSYEQYF. The CDR3 DNA sequence: TGTGCCAGCAGCCCCTCATTGCCCTTAAGCTCCTACGAGCAGTACTTC.

The chain employs TRBV5-1 and TRBJ2-7; 8 positions match TRBD2. With V trimmed by 3 bases and J by 2 bases, 7 bases remained unmatched. Germline V gene sequence: CDR1 SGHRS, CDR2 YFSETQ. CDR3 size: 15 residues. The chain's CDR3 is CASSYGLAETYEQYF. The CDR3 DNA sequence: TGCGCCAGCAGCTACGGACTAGCTGAGACCTACGAGCAGTACTTC. The variable domain in full, with the rest retrieved from reference TRBV5-1 and TRBJ2-7, is KAGVTQTPRYLIKTRGQQVTLSCSPISGHRSVSWYQQTPGQGLQFLFEYFSETQRNKGNFPGRFSGRQFSNSRSEMNVSTLELGDSALYLCASSYGLAETYEQYFGPGTRLTVT.

The chain uses TRBV19 and TRBJ2-7; D possibly matches TRBD1 or TRBD2 (6 bases each). V gave up 8 bases and J gave up 2 bases, with 13 bases separating them. The CDR3 totals 13 residues. CDR1 and CDR2 from the germline V gene are LNHDA and SQIVND (reference sequence). CDR3 sequence reads: CASFGGPPYEQYF. CDR3 DNA sequence: TGTGCCAGTTTCGGGGGCCCACCCTACGAGCAGTACTTC.

In its sample, this clone was seen once. V usage is TRBV30 and J usage is TRBJ2-3; D ambiguous. The CDR3 length is 14 residues. Trimming removed 4 bases from V and 1 base from J, with 12 bases in between. The germline V gene encodes CDR1 GTSNPN and CDR2 SVGIG (reference sequence). CDR3 coding DNA: TGTGCCTGGACCACCACGAAGGGCACAGATACGCAGTATTTT. This encodes CAWTTTKGTDTQYF.

This clone was seen more than once but under ten times. The rearrangement links TRBV19 to TRBJ1-5, with D perhaps matching TRBD1 (5 bases). CDR3 length equals 15 residues. Germline lookup yields CDR1 LNHDA and CDR2 SQIVND (reference sequence). V lost 3 bases and J 4 bases, leaving 13 bases between the germline ends. In DNA form, the CDR3 reads TGTGCCAGTAGTATCCCGGACACTGGGAATCAGCCCCAGCATTTT. Its protein product is CASSIPDTGNQPQHF. The variable domain in full, with the rest retrieved from reference TRBV19 and TRBJ1-5, is DGGITQSPKYLFRKEGQNVTLSCEQNLNHDAMYWYRQDPGQGLRLIYYSQIVNDFQKGDIAEGYSVSREKKESFPLTVTSAQKNPTAFYLCASSIPDTGNQPQHFGDGTRLSIL.

The gene calls are TRBV15 and TRBJ1-1; 7 bases agree with TRBD1. The CDR3 is 13 residues long. CDR1 LNHNV and CDR2 YYDKDF come from the germline V gene (reference sequence). Trimming took 2 bases from V and 5 from J; bases not matched to a gene: 2. The CDR3 DNA reads as TGTGCCACCAGCAGACAGGGGGAGACTGAAGCTTTCTTT. It encodes CATSRQGETEAFF. Together with reference TRBV15 and TRBJ1-1, the CDR3 gives the full variable domain: DAMVIQNPRYQVTQFGKPVTLSCSQTLNHNVMYWYQQKSSQAPKLLFHYYDKDFNNEADTPDNFQSRRPNTSFCFLDIRSPGLGDTAMYLCATSRQGETEAFFGQGTRLTVV.

This clone appeared once. The chain carries TRBV29-1 and TRBJ2-1; 8 nucleotides align to TRBD1. The CDR3 is made up of 13 amino acids. The V and J ends lost 7 bases and 3 bases, in that order; junction bases with no gene match: 5. Germline V gene sequence: CDR1 SQVTM, CDR2 ANQGSEA. The CDR3 protein is CSAAGGDYNEQFF. In DNA, the CDR3 is TGCAGCGCCGCAGGGGGCGACTACAATGAGCAGTTCTTC.

This clone came up once. The chain links TRBV15 to TRBJ2-4; D remains ambiguous. Trimming left V 0 bases short and J 0 bases short, with 12 bases between. The length of the CDR3 is 17 residues. CDR1 LNHNV and CDR2 YYDKDF come from the germline V gene (reference sequence). This CDR3 reads CATSRDHAVRAKNIQYF. DNA of the CDR3: TGTGCCACCAGCAGAGATCACGCGGTCAGAGCCAAAAACATTCAGTACTTC.

The gene calls are TRBV28 and TRBJ1-1, with 7 nucleotides matching TRBD1. Looked up from germline, CDR1 is MDHEN and CDR2 is SYDVKM. The CDR3 sequence is 18 residues long. The trim removed 4 bases at V and 4 bases at J, leaving 18 bases unmatched. CDR3 nucleotide sequence: TGTGCCAGCAGTTCGAAGTATTACAGGGGCCCAGCTGGCACTGAAGCTTTCTTT. It encodes CASSSKYYRGPAGTEAFF.

The rearrangement uses TRBV15 and TRBJ1-1; 10 nucleotides line up with TRBD1. Trimming removed 4 bases from V and 1 base from J; junction bases left unmatched: 9. The germline CDR1 and CDR2 sequences are LNHNV and YYDKDF (reference sequence). The CDR3 has 17 amino acids. DNA of the CDR3: TGTGCCACCAGCACACGCACCCGGGACAGGGGGAACACTGAAGCTTTCTTT. Protein sequence: CATSTRTRDRGNTEAFF.

The rearrangement uses TRBV30 and TRBJ2-6; possibly TRBD1 for D (6 bases). The CDR3 totals 15 residues. Trimming shortened V by 4 bases and J by 1 base, and 11 bases separated the two germline ends. Germline V CDR1 and CDR2: GTSNPN, SVGIG (reference sequence). DNA of the CDR3: TGTGCCTGGACAGGGGAAGGATCTGGGGCCAACGTCCTGACTTTC. It codes for CAWTGEGSGANVLTF.

In the case of this clone: The same CDR3 can be traced to other DNA sequences in this sample. The chain uses TRBV7-9 and TRBJ2-2; maybe TRBD1 (5 bases). The germline V gene encodes CDR1 SEHNR and CDR2 FQNEAQ (reference sequence). Trimming left V 5 bases short and J 5 bases short, with 9 bases between. This CDR3 region has 13 residues. The CDR3 protein is CASSSRVTGELFF. As DNA, the CDR3 is TGTGCCAGCAGCAGCAGGGTTACCGGGGAGCTGTTTTTT. The variable domain in full, with the rest retrieved from reference TRBV7-9 and TRBJ2-2, is DTGVSQNPRHKITKRGQNVTFRCDPISEHNRLYWYRQTLGQGPEFLTYFQNEAQLEKSRLLSDRFSAERPKGSFSTLEIQRTEQGDSAMYLCASSSRVTGELFFGEGSRLTVL.

The rearrangement uses TRBV19 and TRBJ2-7, with TRBD1 matching over 8 bases. The CDR3 spans 15 residues. CDR1 and CDR2 (germline): LNHDA, SQIVND (reference sequence). V lost 4 bases and J lost 1; bases outside the gene matches: 6. The CDR3: CASSTPRQGSYEQYF. CDR3 DNA: TGTGCCAGTAGTACCCCGAGACAGGGGTCCTACGAGCAGTACTTC.

The chain combines TRBV27 with TRBJ2-7; no definite D call. CDR3 size: 14 residues. Per the germline V gene, CDR1 is MNHEY and CDR2 is SMNVEV (reference sequence). Trimming removed 6 bases from V and 6 bases from J, with 18 bases in between. The CDR3 here is CASSYGPGTREQYF. CDR3 sequence (DNA): TGTGCCAGCAGCTACGGACCAGGCACACGCGAGCAGTACTTC.

The CDR3 loop reads CAQFTSPAANTGELFF. CDR3 nucleotides: TGTGCCCAATTCACTAGTCCGGCGGCGAACACCGGGGAGCTGTTTTTT. J is TRBJ2-2 and V is TRBV2; maybe TRBD2 (5 bases). Germline V lookup: CDR1 SNHLY, CDR2 FYNNEI. The CDR3 spans 16 residues. The V gene lost 11 bases and the J gene lost 0 bases, with 19 bases spanning the gap.

The chain combines TRBV7-9 with TRBJ1-4, with D uncertain. Germline-derived CDR1 and CDR2 are SEHNR and FQNEAQ (reference sequence). V was pared by 5 bases and J by 2 bases, with 9 bases between. This CDR3 comprises 14 residues. CDR3 sequence reads: CASSPGRTNEKLFF. CDR3 nucleotide sequence: TGTGCCAGCAGCCCTGGGAGGACTAATGAAAAACTGTTTTTT.